The 28 T cell receptor beta chains given below trace back to one sample, sequenced in a study of spatial heterogeneity in lung cancer. TCRdb passed the 5' RACE reads through MiXCR, listing each CDR3 protein once. The profile covers approximately 7,800 distinct CDR3 sequences, with approximately 8.6% appearing a single time and 40% to 50% taken by the ten largest. The sample's time point: sample taken at primary tumor resection. In each case, whole RNA from tumor, nontumor lung or frozen PBMC was sequenced unsorted. Sequences were derived from PBMCs, sampled at surgery. These receptors were obtained from a male donor with early-stage non-small cell lung cancer.

As regards this clonotype: In a library made to pick up alpha chains, this beta chain is a stray read with a size that means little. The V call is TRBV3-1, the J call TRBJ2-1; D is ambiguous. The CDR3 sequence is 16 residues long. V was clipped by 1 base and J by 1 base, with 11 bases between them. The germline V gene has CDR1 LGHDT and CDR2 YNNKEL (reference sequence). CDR3 sequence: CASSQATGGSYNEQFF. The CDR3 DNA reads as TGTGCCAGCAGCCAAGCGACGGGTGGGTCCTACAATGAGCAGTTCTTC.

Worth noting for this clonotype: Being off target in a library aimed at alpha chains, this beta chain has a size of little meaning. The chain employs TRBV11-1 and TRBJ1-2; TRBD1 agrees at 8 bases. The trim removed 5 bases at V and 6 bases at J, leaving 2 bases unmatched. The CDR3 sequence is 12 residues long. The germline gives CDR1 SGHAT, CDR2 FQDESV (reference sequence). The CDR3 is CASSADRDGYTF. Here the CDR3 DNA reads TGTGCCAGCAGCGCGGACAGGGATGGCTACACCTTC.

This clonotype was detected ten times or more. This beta chain slipped into a library made for alpha chains as a stray read, so its size is not meaningful. The J gene is TRBJ1-1, the V gene TRBV20-1; D not resolved. The V end lost 0 bases, the J end lost 0 bases, and 14 bases lay between the germline ends. Germline V gene sequence: CDR1 DFQATT, CDR2 SNEGSKA (reference sequence). The CDR3 has 16 amino acids. Here the CDR3 reads CSARDPLSTLNTEAFF. The CDR3 DNA follows: TGCAGTGCTAGAGATCCCCTATCGACACTGAACACTGAAGCTTTCTTT.

This clonotype showed up many times. This beta chain is off target for a library built for alpha chains, so its abundance means little. The J gene is TRBJ2-1, the V gene TRBV5-1, with 10 bases lining up with TRBD2. CDR1 SGHRS and CDR2 YFSETQ come from the germline V gene. The CDR3 spans 15 residues. J was trimmed by 6 bases and V by 1 base; bases with no gene match: 4. The CDR3 DNA follows: TGCGCCAGCAGCTTGCTAGCGGGAGTTGGCAATGAGCAGTTCTTC. This codes for CASSLLAGVGNEQFF.

This clonotype appeared many times. This beta chain appears as a stray read in a library generated for alpha chains; its size is not informative. The rearrangement links TRBV9 to TRBJ1-1; weak D call: TRBD1 (6 bases). The CDR3 has 13 residues. Germline CDR1 and CDR2: SGDLS and YYNGEE. Trimming cost V 0 bases and J 6 bases, with 9 bases left between them. The CDR3 coding sequence is TGTGCCAGCAGCGTAGGGACAGAGGCTGAAGCTTTCTTT. Its protein product is CASSVGTEAEAFF.

Worth noting for this clonotype: In a library made to pick up alpha chains, this beta chain is a stray read with a size that means little. V and J are TRBV19 and TRBJ1-5; tentative D call: TRBD1 (5 bases). Germline V gene sequence: CDR1 LNHDA, CDR2 SQIVND (reference sequence). The CDR3 sequence is 15 residues long. Trimming removed 5 bases at V and 5 bases at J, with 16 bases between. CDR3: CASSLLGGHDQPQHF. For the CDR3, the DNA is TGTGCCAGTAGTCTTCTGGGGGGTCACGATCAGCCCCAGCATTTT. The full variable domain, its missing parts supplied by reference TRBV19 and TRBJ1-5, is DGGITQSPKYLFRKEGQNVTLSCEQNLNHDAMYWYRQDPGQGLRLIYYSQIVNDFQKGDIAEGYSVSREKKESFPLTVTSAQKNPTAFYLCASSLLGGHDQPQHFGDGTRLSIL.

With regard to this clonotype: This beta chain is off target for a library built for alpha chains, so its abundance means little. The chain employs TRBV7-9 and TRBJ2-5; D not resolved. Germline V gene data show CDR1 as SEHNR and CDR2 as FQNEAQ (reference sequence). This CDR3 spans 15 amino acids. Trimming cost V 6 bases and J 1 base, with 15 bases left between them. The CDR3 region is CASSSPPGLQETQYF. Written as DNA, the CDR3 is TGTGCCAGCAGTTCCCCCCCAGGCCTCCAAGAGACCCAGTACTTC.

This clonotype showed up many times. This beta chain is an off-target read within a library intended for alpha chains, so its frequency means little. V and J are TRBV7-2 and TRBJ2-5, with 7 bases identical to TRBD2. The CDR3 runs to 15 residues. Trimming at V came to 5 bases and at J to 5 bases, leaving 11 bases not matched to a gene. From germline, CDR1 is SGHTA and CDR2 FQGNSA. The CDR3 nucleotides read TGTGCCAGCAGCCCCCGGGCGGGAGAGCTGGAGACCCAGTACTTC. Protein sequence: CASSPRAGELETQYF.

To note about this clonotype: As an off-target read in a library built for alpha chains, this beta chain has a frequency of little significance. V and J are TRBV6-7 and TRBJ2-1; 8 bases match TRBD2. TRBV6-7 is assigned to the ORF class and has an uncertain function. CDR3 length equals 14 residues. J gave up 8 bases and V 0 bases, and 3 bases lay outside the gene matches. The CDR3 spells CASSYSTGGHEQFF. The CDR3 DNA sequence: TGTGCCAGCAGTTACTCGACGGGAGGGCATGAGCAGTTCTTC.

This clonotype has only a few counts. This beta chain is an off-target read within a library intended for alpha chains, so its frequency means little. The J gene is TRBJ1-2, the V gene TRBV5-4; 8 bases line up with TRBD1. The V gene's germline CDR1 is SGHNT and CDR2 YYREEE (reference sequence). J lost 4 bases, V lost 0 bases, and 8 bases had no gene match. The CDR3 length is 16 residues. The CDR3, as DNA: TGTGCCAGCAGCTTGGCTGGGACAGGAAATACCTATGGCTACACCTTC. Residues: CASSLAGTGNTYGYTF.

This clonotype was seen ten or more times. The library was designed around alpha chains, so this beta chain is a stray read whose abundance carries little weight. The rearrangement links TRBV5-6 to TRBJ2-7; D is ambiguous. V was cut by 4 bases and J by 3 bases, with 14 bases left in between. The CDR3 runs 14 residues. Per the germline V gene, CDR1 is SGHDT and CDR2 is YYEEEE. The CDR3 coding sequence is TGTGCCAGCAGCCCAGAGACCGGTAGCTACGAGCAGTACTTC. Translating gives CASSPETGSYEQYF.

The sample holds many counts of this clonotype. This beta chain is a stray read from a library made for alpha chains; its abundance is not meaningful. The V and J genes are TRBV6-2 or TRBV6-3 and TRBJ2-5; D remains ambiguous. This CDR3 has 11 amino acids. Germline V gives CDR1 MNHEY, CDR2 SVGEGT. The ends were cut back, 8 bases at V and 3 bases at J, with 7 bases in the middle. The CDR3 bases are TGTGCCAGCGCGGTAGAAGAGACCCAGTACTTC. It translates to CASAVEETQYF.

In its sample, this clonotype was seen many times. This beta chain was picked up by a library intended for alpha chains and is off target, so its count carries little meaning. The V gene is TRBV27, the J gene TRBJ2-3, with 7 bases aligning to TRBD2. The germline V gene has CDR1 MNHEY and CDR2 SMNVEV (reference sequence). With V trimmed by 6 bases and J by 0 bases, 6 bases remained unmatched. CDR3 size: 15 residues. This CDR3 reads CASSPLAVSTDTQYF. The DNA of the CDR3 is TGTGCCAGCAGCCCCCTAGCGGTTAGCACAGATACGCAGTATTTT.

This clonotype was seen ten or more times. A library prepared for alpha chains yielded this beta chain as an off-target read; its size is of little meaning. The chain couples TRBV27 to TRBJ1-5, with no clear D. The V end was cut by 6 bases, the J end by 2 bases, with 11 bases between. The CDR3 runs 14 residues. Germline V gene sequence: CDR1 MNHEY, CDR2 SMNVEV (reference sequence). CDR3 amino acids: CASRQDWGNQPQHF. In DNA form, the CDR3 reads TGTGCCAGCAGGCAGGACTGGGGCAATCAGCCCCAGCATTTT.

The table lists this clonotype with many counts. This beta chain appears as a stray read in a library generated for alpha chains; its size is not informative. The gene calls are TRBV28 and TRBJ1-2; D may be TRBD1 (6 bases). The germline V gene has CDR1 MDHEN and CDR2 SYDVKM. Trimming removed 6 bases from V and 3 bases from J, with 14 bases in between. CDR3 length: 14 residues. CDR3 protein: CASRPGQTYYGYTF. Written as DNA, the CDR3 is TGTGCCAGCAGACCAGGACAGACATACTATGGCTACACCTTC.

This clonotype was counted at least ten times. This beta chain came through as a stray read in a library set up for alpha chains, and its size says little. V and J are TRBV7-8 and TRBJ1-3; D is perhaps TRBD1 (5 bases). Looked up from germline, CDR1 is SGHVS and CDR2 is FQNEAQ. The CDR3 has 15 amino acids. Trimming left V 3 bases short and J 2 bases short, with 11 bases between. The CDR3 loop is CASSLSRDPGNTIYF. CDR3 sequence (DNA): TGTGCCAGCAGCTTGTCTAGGGACCCTGGAAACACCATATATTTT.

This clonotype has at least ten counts. With the library built for alpha chains, this beta chain is off target and its frequency is not meaningful. The chain is built from TRBV18 and TRBJ1-4, with D possibly being TRBD1 (5 bases). The ends were cut back, 3 bases at V and 0 bases at J, with 5 bases in the middle. The V gene's germline CDR1 is KGHSH and CDR2 LQKENI. The CDR3 covers 14 residues. The CDR3 DNA is TGTGCCAGCTCACCGGGGGCAACTAATGAAAAACTGTTTTTT. It codes for CASSPGATNEKLFF.

In its sample, this clonotype ranks as medium-sized. Since the library was made to target alpha chains, this beta chain is a stray read and its abundance is not meaningful. This sequence joins TRBV6-6 and TRBJ2-3, with D unresolved. Between the trimmed V and J ends, which lost 3 bases and 6 bases, there was a span of 13 bases. This CDR3 region has 14 residues. CDR1 and CDR2 from the germline V gene are MNHNY and SVGAGI (reference sequence). The DNA of the CDR3 is TGTGCCAGCAGTTATTCAAACCCCCCTGATACGCAGTATTTT. This gives the protein CASSYSNPPDTQYF.

This clonotype was found many times. This beta chain came through as a stray read in a library set up for alpha chains, and its size says little. V usage is TRBV7-6 and J usage is TRBJ2-5; possibly TRBD2 for D (6 bases). The CDR3 extends over 16 amino acids. The germline gives CDR1 SGHVS, CDR2 FNYEAQ. Trimming removed 2 bases from V and 2 bases from J, with 15 bases in between. The CDR3 reads CASSLLVRLEQETQYF. The DNA for the CDR3 is TGTGCCAGCAGCTTACTCGTAAGACTAGAACAAGAGACCCAGTACTTC.

This clonotype was counted many times. Germline and junction disagree at one end, which may indicate a read error. This beta chain was picked up by a library intended for alpha chains and is off target, so its count carries little meaning. The chain uses TRBV29-1 and TRBJ2-1; no firm D call. Germline lookup yields CDR1 SQVTM and CDR2 ANQGSEA. The CDR3 is 12 residues long. The CDR3 sequence: CSVEDPDPPPNF. CDR3 in DNA: TGCAGCGTTGAAGATCCGGATCCGCCCCCAAACTTC.

This clonotype has at least ten counts. The library was prepared for alpha chains; this beta chain is a stray read, so its frequency means little. The V gene is TRBV7-3, the J gene TRBJ1-1; TRBD1 matches at 8 bases. This CDR3 is 14 amino acids long. Germline lookup yields CDR1 SGHTA and CDR2 FQGTGA. Losses at the gene ends were 4 bases for V and 1 base for J; bases not matched to a gene: 2. In DNA, the CDR3 is TGTGCCAGCAGCTGGGACAGGTCGAACACTGAAGCTTTCTTT. This encodes CASSWDRSNTEAFF.

This clonotype was detected many times. This beta chain is a stray sequence in a library constructed for alpha chains; its clone size is not meaningful. V gene TRBV7-2 combines with J gene TRBJ2-5; weak D call: TRBD2 (6 bases). The CDR3 is 14 amino acids. Germline lookup yields CDR1 SGHTA and CDR2 FQGNSA. Trimming left V 4 bases short and J 2 bases short, with 11 bases between. CDR3 sequence: CASSYGGVQETQYF. CDR3 DNA sequence: TGTGCCAGCAGCTATGGAGGGGTGCAAGAGACCCAGTACTTC.

At least ten counts were recorded for this clonotype. Because this beta chain is a stray read in a library intended to capture alpha chains, its abundance should not be given much weight. The chain uses TRBV10-3 and TRBJ2-3; TRBD2 might be the D (5 bases). V was clipped by 6 bases and J by 4 bases, with 11 bases between them. CDR1 and CDR2 from the germline V gene are ENHRY and SYGVKD. The CDR3 covers 13 residues. The DNA for the CDR3 is TGTGCCATCAGGCCGTATAGCGCAGATACGCAGTATTTT. This translates into CAIRPYSADTQYF.

In its sample, this clonotype was seen many times. This beta chain is an off-target read within a library intended for alpha chains, so its frequency means little. The CDR3 sequence is CASSASGGPGRQKQYF. DNA of the CDR3: TGTGCCAGCAGCGCTAGCGGGGGCCCTGGGCGTCAGAAGCAGTACTTC. The V gene is TRBV9, the J gene TRBJ2-7; 10 nucleotides line up with TRBD2. The CDR3 spans 16 residues. Germline CDR1 is SGDLS and CDR2 is YYNGEE. The V gene end was trimmed by 3 bases and the J gene end by 8 bases; junction bases not matched to a gene: 14.

In its sample, this clonotype was seen many times. This beta chain is an unintended read in a library built for alpha chains; its size means little. DNA of the CDR3: TGTGCCAGCAGAGGACTAGCGGGCACAGATACGCAGTATTTT. Its translation is CASRGLAGTDTQYF. The rearrangement joins TRBV6-5 to TRBJ2-3; 10 nucleotides match TRBD2. CDR3 size: 14 residues. Germline V gene lookup returns CDR1 MNHEY and CDR2 SVGAGI. V lost 6 bases, J lost 1 base, and 1 base stayed unmatched.

This clonotype is deemed medium-sized. This beta chain is a stray sequence in a library constructed for alpha chains; its clone size is not meaningful. The chain couples TRBV14 to TRBJ1-2; 7 bases line up with TRBD1. The junction had 17 bases not matched to a gene; V was cut back by 0 bases and J by 7 bases. The germline CDR1 and CDR2 sequences are SGHDN and FVKESK. CDR3 size: 18 residues. The CDR3: CASSQDPPGGVGEGGYTF. As DNA, the CDR3 is TGTGCCAGCAGCCAAGACCCCCCAGGGGGAGTGGGAGAAGGTGGCTACACCTTC. Looking up the rest from reference TRBV14 and TRBJ1-2 gives the full variable domain: EAGVTQFPSHSVIEKGQTVTLRCDPISGHDNLYWYRRVMGKEIKFLLHFVKESKQDESGMPNNRFLAERTGGTYSTLKVQPAELEDSGVYFCASSQDPPGGVGEGGYTFGSGTRLTVV.

The table lists this clonotype with many counts. This beta chain appears as a stray read in a library generated for alpha chains; its size is not informative. The chain couples TRBV29-1 to TRBJ2-7; the D gene is possibly TRBD1 (6 bases). The CDR3 spans 12 residues. Germline lookup yields CDR1 SQVTM and CDR2 ANQGSEA. With 0 bases removed from V and 8 bases from J, the gap between germline ends came to 11 bases. The CDR3 spells CSVEETGPKQYF. The CDR3 coding sequence is TGCAGCGTTGAAGAGACAGGCCCGAAGCAGTACTTC.

This clonotype showed up many times. This beta chain lies outside the target of a library built for alpha chains; its clone size means little. The chain links TRBV6-2 or TRBV6-3 to TRBJ1-5, with 7 positions matching TRBD1. The CDR3 totals 13 residues. The germline V gene has CDR1 MNHEY and CDR2 SVGEGT. The V gene end was trimmed by 0 bases and the J gene end by 11 bases; junction bases not matched to a gene: 4. CDR3: CASSYSSQGAQHF. The CDR3 bases are TGTGCCAGCAGTTACTCGTCCCAGGGGGCCCAGCATTTT.